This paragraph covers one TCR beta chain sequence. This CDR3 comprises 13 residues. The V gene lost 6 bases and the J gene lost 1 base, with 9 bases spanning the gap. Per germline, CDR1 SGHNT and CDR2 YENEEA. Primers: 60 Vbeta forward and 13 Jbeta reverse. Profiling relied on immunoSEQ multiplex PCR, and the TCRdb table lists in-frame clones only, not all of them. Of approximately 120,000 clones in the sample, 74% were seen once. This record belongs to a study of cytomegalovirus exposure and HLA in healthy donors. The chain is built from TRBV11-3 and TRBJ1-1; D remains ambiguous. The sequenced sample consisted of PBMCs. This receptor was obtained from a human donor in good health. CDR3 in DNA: TGTGCCAGCAGTCGTCGTCGGAACACTGAAGCTTTCTTT. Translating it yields CASSRRRNTEAFF.